A single sample is the source of the 23 T cell receptor beta chains below, sequenced in a study of CD8 T cells in ankylosing spondylitis. General observations from the study: Apparently characteristic of ankylosing spondylitis blood was a TCR beta motif (roughly eight highly homologous variants).

TCRdb called the 5' RACE reads again in MiXCR, with one record for every CDR3 protein. This sample carries about 440,000 distinct CDR3 sequences, approximately 17% of them seen once, and the ten largest clones take 1%. The antigens these receptors bind are not known. Sequencing input: blood, either unsorted or a sorted T cell fraction (not recorded which). These receptors came from a male donor with ankylosing spondylitis.

In its sample, this clonotype was seen a few times. The DNA for the CDR3 is TGTGCCAGCTCACCAGGGGGTTCTTTAAGCAATCAGCCCCAGCATTTT. Protein: CASSPGGSLSNQPQHF. The chain joins TRBV18 to TRBJ1-5; maybe TRBD1 (5 bases). CDR3 size: 16 residues. The germline gives CDR1 KGHSH, CDR2 LQKENI. Trimming shortened V by 2 bases and J by 1 base, and 12 bases separated the two germline ends.

The chain joins TRBV30 to TRBJ2-1, with TRBD1 matching 7 bases. The CDR3 covers 12 residues. Germline values: CDR1 GTSNPN, CDR2 SVGIG (reference sequence). Trimming cost V 5 bases and J 5 bases; bases outside gene matches: 3. The CDR3 DNA is TGTGCCTGGGACAGGGATAACAATGAGCAGTTCTTC. Residues: CAWDRDNNEQFF.

This clonotype was counted only a few times. V and J are TRBV20-1 and TRBJ1-6, with TRBD1 matching over 7 bases. Trimming cost V 6 bases and J 7 bases; bases outside gene matches: 9. The CDR3 is 14 residues long. Germline loops: CDR1 DFQATT, CDR2 SNEGSKA (reference sequence). The CDR3 spells CSAVGDSENSPLHF. CDR3 bases: TGCAGTGCCGTCGGGGACAGCGAGAATTCACCCCTCCACTTT.

The chain links TRBV5-1 to TRBJ1-4; no clear D. V was clipped by 0 bases and J by 5 bases, with 5 bases between them. This CDR3 contains 13 residues. Germline loops: CDR1 SGHRS, CDR2 YFSETQ. CDR3 sequence: CASSLALNEKLFF. The CDR3 region has the DNA TGCGCCAGCAGCTTGGCTCTGAATGAAAAACTGTTTTTT.

This clonotype has a handful of counts. The CDR3 sequence: CASSPGGDWGEKLFF. CDR3 nucleotide sequence: TGTGCCAGCTCACCAGGAGGGGACTGGGGTGAAAAACTGTTTTTT. The J gene is TRBJ1-4, the V gene TRBV18; TRBD1 might be the D (5 bases). The germline CDR1 and CDR2 sequences are KGHSH and LQKENI. This CDR3 contains 15 residues. Trimming took 2 bases from V and 7 from J, leaving 14 bases between them.

This clonotype appeared a few times. The chain couples TRBV5-1 to TRBJ2-2, with 12 bases fitting TRBD2. Germline V gives CDR1 SGHRS, CDR2 YFSETQ. J was trimmed by 3 bases and V by 0 bases; bases with no gene match: 3. CDR3 length: 17 amino acids. The CDR3 DNA sequence: TGCGCCAGCAGCTTGGGACTAGCGGGGGTCTACACCGGGGAGCTGTTTTTT. Translation: CASSLGLAGVYTGELFF.

This chain links TRBV5-6 with TRBJ1-1; 9 nucleotides agree with TRBD1. Germline CDR1 and CDR2: SGHDT and YYEEEE. This CDR3 is built from 14 residues. J lost 7 bases, V lost 0 bases, and 4 bases had no gene match. Here the CDR3 DNA reads TGTGCCAGCAGCTTGGAACAGGGGGCACGTGAAGCTTTCTTT. Amino acid sequence: CASSLEQGAREAFF. The variable domain in full, with the rest retrieved from reference TRBV5-6 and TRBJ1-1, is DAGVTQSPTHLIKTRGQQVTLRCSPKSGHDTVSWYQQALGQGPQFIFQYYEEEERQRGNFPDRFSGHQFPNYSSELNVNALLLGDSALYLCASSLEQGAREAFFGQGTRLTVV.

This clonotype has only a few counts. V gene TRBV5-1 combines with J gene TRBJ2-1, with D perhaps matching TRBD2 (5 bases). This CDR3 has 15 amino acids. Per germline, CDR1 SGHRS and CDR2 YFSETQ. Trimming stripped 2 bases from V and 2 bases from J, with 11 bases between. The CDR3 coding sequence is TGCGCCAGCAGCTTAGTTGGGGAGACCTACAATGAGCAGTTCTTC. It is translated as CASSLVGETYNEQFF.

This clonotype has a handful of counts. The chain recombines TRBV7-9 with TRBJ2-3, with D maybe TRBD2 (6 bases). The CDR3 runs to 13 residues. Germline V gives CDR1 SEHNR, CDR2 FQNEAQ (reference sequence). The V end lost 6 bases, the J end lost 4 bases, and 11 bases lay between the germline ends. CDR3 bases: TGTGCCAGCAGTTGGGACTCTTCAGATACGCAGTATTTT. It is translated as CASSWDSSDTQYF.

The chain couples TRBV6-4 to TRBJ2-1, with no clear D. In germline, CDR1 is MRHNA, CDR2 SNTAGT. The CDR3 covers 14 residues. The V gene lost 5 bases and the J gene lost 9 bases, with 17 bases spanning the gap. The CDR3 DNA reads as TGTGCCAGCAGTCGGGCCTCCTCTTTGGGTGAGCAGTTCTTC. This gives the protein CASSRASSLGEQFF.

This clonotype has only a few counts. CDR3 coding DNA: TGCAGTGCGGATACTTCTACGGGAGGGCCTCCGGAGACCCAGTACTTC. It codes for CSADTSTGGPPETQYF. The V and J genes are TRBV20-1 and TRBJ2-5; the match to TRBD2 covers 8 bases. Trimming took 6 bases from V and 5 from J; bases not matched to a gene: 17. The CDR3 loop spans 16 amino acids. Germline CDR1 DFQATT, CDR2 SNEGSKA (reference sequence).

This clonotype appeared many times. The CDR3 reads CASSKGNYGYTF. The CDR3 coding sequence is TGTGCCAGCAGTAAAGGGAACTATGGCTACACCTTC. The genes are TRBV12-3 or TRBV12-4 and TRBJ1-2; D is ambiguous. The germline V and J ends were trimmed by 5 bases and 2 bases, with 6 bases remaining between them. This CDR3 spans 12 amino acids.

The chain carries TRBV20-1 and TRBJ2-1, with D maybe TRBD2 (6 bases). The ends were cut back, 5 bases at V and 6 bases at J, with 8 bases in the middle. The CDR3 has 11 amino acids. Germline V gene sequence: CDR1 DFQATT, CDR2 SNEGSKA (reference sequence). This CDR3 is CSALGGNEQFF. DNA of the CDR3: TGCAGTGCTCTGGGGGGCAATGAGCAGTTCTTC.

V gene TRBV18 combines with J gene TRBJ1-1; 7 bases agree with TRBD1. J gave up 1 base and V 3 bases, and 5 bases lay outside the gene matches. Germline V gene lookup returns CDR1 KGHSH and CDR2 LQKENI. The length of the CDR3 is 15 residues. CDR3 DNA: TGTGCCAGCTCACCTAGGGGGCGCGGGAACACTGAAGCTTTCTTT. Translated, it gives CASSPRGRGNTEAFF.

This clonotype was seen many times. The gene calls are TRBV29-1 and TRBJ2-3, with 7 bases lining up with TRBD2. Unmatched junction bases numbered 0, after V lost 8 bases and J lost 1 base. This CDR3 has 11 residues. From germline, CDR1 is SQVTM and CDR2 ANQGSEA. The CDR3 loop is CSSGGTDTQYF. Here the CDR3 DNA reads TGCAGCAGCGGGGGCACAGATACGCAGTATTTT.

The CDR3 DNA reads TGTGCCAGCAGCCAAGACTACGTCTCCTACGAGCAGTACTTC. Translating gives CASSQDYVSYEQYF. The rearrangement links TRBV3-1 to TRBJ2-7; D gene uncertain. The CDR3 is 14 residues long. Trimming left V 0 bases short and J 0 bases short, with 6 bases between. Per the germline V gene, CDR1 is LGHDT and CDR2 is YNNKEL (reference sequence).

In this sample, this clonotype turned up many times. V usage is TRBV4-2 and J usage is TRBJ2-7, with no clear D. Trimming took off 0 bases at V and 3 bases at J, with 12 bases between the two ends. Germline V gene sequence: CDR1 LGHNA, CDR2 YNFKEQ. The CDR3 sequence is 15 residues long. CDR3 coding DNA: TGTGCCAGCAGCCAAGAAATTGAGCCCTTCTACGAGCAGTACTTC. Its translation is CASSQEIEPFYEQYF.

This clonotype was counted a few times. V and J are TRBV11-2 and TRBJ2-1; 7 bases match TRBD2. Germline V lookup: CDR1 SGHAT, CDR2 FQNNGV. V gave up 5 bases and J gave up 1 base; unmatched junction bases: 5. This CDR3 spans 15 amino acids. This CDR3 reads CASSRGDLSYNEQFF. CDR3 DNA sequence: TGTGCCAGCAGCCGGGGGGACTTGTCCTACAATGAGCAGTTCTTC.

V gene TRBV11-2 combines with J gene TRBJ2-1, with D perhaps TRBD2 (6 bases). Germline lookup yields CDR1 SGHAT and CDR2 FQNNGV. CDR3 length equals 15 residues. V gave up 0 bases and J gave up 5 bases, with 11 bases separating them. The CDR3, as DNA: TGTGCCAGCAGCTTAGAGGGGCGGGGAAACAATGAGCAGTTCTTC. This translates into CASSLEGRGNNEQFF.

This clonotype came up a few times. V usage is TRBV5-1 and J usage is TRBJ1-2, with 10 bases lining up with TRBD1. V was pared by 1 base and J by 4 bases, with 7 bases of the junction left unmatched. The CDR3 extends over 16 amino acids. Germline CDR1 and CDR2: SGHRS and YFSETQ. Here the CDR3 reads CASSLRAGQGSYGYTF. As DNA, the CDR3 is TGCGCCAGCAGCTTGAGGGCGGGACAGGGGAGCTATGGCTACACCTTC.

The genes are TRBV5-1 and TRBJ1-1; 7 bases map to TRBD1. With V trimmed by 3 bases and J by 1 base, 9 bases remained unmatched. The CDR3 length is 16 residues. Germline V gene sequence: CDR1 SGHRS, CDR2 YFSETQ. The CDR3 DNA is TGCGCCAGCAGCTCCTCTACGACAGGGCGGAACACTGAAGCTTTCTTT. It translates to CASSSSTTGRNTEAFF.

This clonotype was seen a few times. CDR3 amino acids: CASSLSRGGQFF. The CDR3 DNA follows: TGTGCCAGCAGCTTATCCCGCGGTGGGCAGTTCTTC. The chain combines TRBV11-2 with TRBJ2-1; D unclear. V lost 2 bases to trimming and J lost 12 bases, with 11 bases between them. In germline, CDR1 is SGHAT, CDR2 FQNNGV. This CDR3 spans 12 amino acids. Variable domain in full (rest from reference TRBV11-2 and TRBJ2-1): EAGVAQSPRYKIIEKRQSVAFWCNPISGHATLYWYQQILGQGPKLLIQFQNNGVVDDSQLPKDRFSAERLKGVDSTLKIQPAKLEDSAVYLCASSLSRGGQFFGPGTRLTVL.

This clonotype was counted a few times. The genes are TRBV5-1 and TRBJ2-7; 9 nucleotides line up with TRBD2. This CDR3 is 15 amino acids long. Germline V gene sequence: CDR1 SGHRS, CDR2 YFSETQ. V gave up 4 bases and J gave up 11 bases; unmatched junction bases: 16. CDR3 loop: CASSPPTSGLDLKYF. CDR3 coding DNA: TGCGCCAGCAGCCCGCCGACTAGCGGCCTGGATTTGAAGTACTTC.